The rows below give T cell receptor beta chains drawn from one sample of a study of blood T cells in healthy people across ages. TCRdb re-analysed the 5' RACE reads in MiXCR, keeping a single row per CDR3 protein. This table has approximately 730,000 distinct CDR3 sequences, about 42% appearing once. The source material was blood. These receptors all stem from a woman aged 55 to 70 in good health. Both conserved end residues are part of each CDR3. The order of the fields is D gene, J gene, clone size, V gene, CDR3 DNA, CDR3 protein. D genes are given only for firm matches. Clone size, where shown, is once, few, many, or a class for clones that have expanded.

.,TRBJ2-3,few,TRBV6-5,TGTGCCAGCAGTTACTCGGATGGCGGAAGCACAGATACGCAGTATTTT,CASSYSDGGSTDTQYF
.,TRBJ2-1,.,TRBV11-2,TGTGCCAGCAGCTTCACTGGGCAGGGTTGGGACAATGAGCAGTTCTTC,CASSFTGQGWDNEQFF
TRBD1,TRBJ2-7,few,TRBV6-2/TRBV6-3,TGTGCCAGCAATCCACAGGGGATCACCGCCTACGAGCAGTACTTC,CASNPQGITAYEQYF
.,TRBJ2-7,many,TRBV29-1,TGCAGCGTATCGGGCCTAGGGCCCTACGAGCAGTACTTC,CSVSGLGPYEQYF
.,TRBJ2-7,few,TRBV6-2/TRBV6-3,TGTGCCAGCAGTCCCCTCCGGGTCCTCGTCCACGAGCAGTACTTC,CASSPLRVLVHEQYF
.,TRBJ2-5,.,TRBV7-9,TGTGCCAGCAGCAGCATCCTGTGGGGGACCCAGTACTTC,CASSSILWGTQYF
.,TRBJ2-3,many,TRBV29-1,TGCAGCGTGGAATTCCTACAGCAAACGCAGTATTTT,CSVEFLQQTQYF
.,TRBJ2-3,few,TRBV7-7,TGTGCCAGCAGCCCGGGTAGTGCTAGCACAGATACGCAGTATTTT,CASSPGSASTDTQYF
.,TRBJ2-5,.,TRBV6-4,TGTGCCAGCAGTGACTCGAACAGGGCAGAGACCCAGTACTTC,CASSDSNRAETQYF
TRBD2,TRBJ2-2,.,TRBV9,TGTGCCAGCAGCGTAGCCAGCGGGGGCCGCACCGGGGAGCTGTTTTTT,CASSVASGGRTGELFF
TRBD1,TRBJ1-6,.,TRBV7-4,TGTGCCAGCAGCTTAAGGGGGCACGGTAATTCACCCCTCCACTTT,CASSLRGHGNSPLHF
.,TRBJ2-3,.,TRBV3-1,TGTGCCAGCAGAGAGGAGGGGGATACGCAGTATTTT,CASREEGDTQYF
.,TRBJ2-3,few,TRBV30,TGTGCCTGGAGTACAGGGTCCGATACGCAGTATTTT,CAWSTGSDTQYF
.,TRBJ2-4,.,TRBV12-3/TRBV12-4,TGTGCCAGCAGTTTAATGGACGGAAAAAACATTCAGTACTTC,CASSLMDGKNIQYF
.,TRBJ1-3,.,TRBV10-3,TGTGCCATCAGTGAGCTCACGCGCTCTGGAAACACCATATATTTT,CAISELTRSGNTIYF
.,TRBJ2-7,few,TRBV6-5,TGTGCCAGCAGCAGCGTCCAAGCTTTCTACGAGCAGTACTTC,CASSSVQAFYEQYF
.,TRBJ2-1,.,TRBV2,TGTGCCAGCAGTGAAGTGGCGGGGGCAGACAATGAGCAGTTCTTC,CASSEVAGADNEQFF
.,TRBJ1-4,few,TRBV5-6,TGTGCCAGCAGCTCTTACCGCTTAACAGGGATTAATGAAAAACTGTTTTTT,CASSSYRLTGINEKLFF
TRBD1,TRBJ1-2,.,TRBV20-1,TGCAGTGTTGGACAGGGGGGTACTAACTATGGCTACACCTTC,CSVGQGGTNYGYTF
.,TRBJ2-1,.,TRBV5-1,TGCGCCAGCAGGGCAGCTGAGTCTTCCTACAATGAGCAGTTCTTC,CASRAAESSYNEQFF
.,TRBJ2-6,.,TRBV12-3/TRBV12-4,TGTGCCAGCAGTCCTTGGAGGTCTGGGGCCAACGTCCTGACTTTC,CASSPWRSGANVLTF
.,TRBJ1-2,few,TRBV27,TGTGCCAGCAGTCCCGGGGAGACGGGGTACCTTACTAACTATGGCTACACCTTC,CASSPGETGYLTNYGYTF
TRBD1,TRBJ2-5,.,TRBV7-2,TGTGCCAGCACAAAAACAGGGACAGCCCGAGAGACCCAGTACTTC,CASTKTGTARETQYF
TRBD2,TRBJ2-7,.,TRBV3-1,TGTGCCAGCAGCCAAGATTGGACTAGCGCCTACGAGCAGTACTTC,CASSQDWTSAYEQYF
TRBD2,TRBJ2-7,.,TRBV5-1,TGCGCCAGCAGCTTTTACTCCACTAGCGGGGGGGCTCGCGAGCAGTACTTC,CASSFYSTSGGAREQYF
TRBD2,TRBJ2-1,.,TRBV20-1,TGCAGTGCTAGAGGCTGGGGCGGGAGGAGTAATGAGCAGTTCTTC,CSARGWGGRSNEQFF